This TCR beta chain was recorded in a study of cytomegalovirus exposure and HLA in healthy donors. Measured with immunoSEQ multiplex PCR; TCRdb has only the in-frame clones, and not every one. The repertoire holds 130,000 to 150,000 clones, with 87% as singletons. Sequenced input: PBMCs. This receptor was obtained from a man aged 18 to 29 in good health and CMV-seropositive.

The CDR3, as DNA: TGTGCCAGCAGCTCCACAGGGTTCACAGATACGCAGTATTTT. This encodes CASSSTGFTDTQYF. This rearrangement joins TRBV5-4 to TRBJ2-3; TRBD1 might be the D (6 bases). CDR3 size: 14 residues. Looked up from germline, CDR1 is SGHNT and CDR2 is YYREEE (reference sequence). V lost 3 bases and J lost 2, with 10 bases in between.